Given below is one TCR beta chain in context. What this receptor recognizes is not known. No base quality information exists; no much larger clone differs at one position. The CDR3 covers 13 residues, taking in both the cysteine and the phenylalanine. Of the read, only the CDR3 DNA is kept; its 39 bases are in frame from base 1. The junction shows trimming of 7 bases on V and 5 bases on J, and the gene matches do not reach 7 bases of it. The germline V gene provides CDR1 MNHEY and CDR2 SVGAGI. This sample is drawn from a study of T cell changes during pregnancy in multiple sclerosis (dated 2019 in TCRdb). Regarding the study in general: The study looked at changes in the T cell repertoire across pregnancy in women with multiple sclerosis.

The method behind the library was the immunoSEQ multiplex PCR assay. TCRdb mirrors the immuneACCESS table, restricted to in-frame sequences. Some clones are absent from its copies; in checked studies, under half trace to an unresolved V gene, and the reason for the others is unknown. This sample is represented by approximately 100,000 clones; roughly 93% of them were singletons. Clones ranked in the top ten supply 3.5% to 4.5% of the sample. The clonotype originates from a female donor with multiple sclerosis, enrolled in a pregnancy study. Sequenced here: peripheral blood, sampled in the first trimester of pregnancy. The sequence joins TRBV6-5 to TRBJ2-5; TRBD1 fits 7 bases in the junction. The DNA reads TGTGCCAGCACTACGACAGGGATGGAGACCCAGTACTTC. The resulting protein is CASTTTGMETQYF.